This entry lists 14 T cell receptor beta chains sequenced from one sample in a study of blood T cell repertoires in COVID-19. Clones were read by immunoSEQ multiplex PCR, and TCRdb kept only the in-frame ones, dropping some. Of about 94,000 clones in the sample, about four fifths were seen once. The sample taken for sequencing was peripheral blood. Receptor source: a human donor in a cohort sampled during active COVID-19.

V and J are TRBV7-9 and TRBJ1-1; D gene uncertain. Trimming took 2 bases from V and 0 from J, leaving 7 bases between them. The CDR3 is made up of 14 amino acids. From germline, CDR1 is SEHNR and CDR2 FQNEAQ (reference sequence). The CDR3 protein is CASSLREMNTEAFF. Here the CDR3 DNA reads TGTGCCAGCAGCTTACGGGAGATGAACACTGAAGCTTTCTTT. The full variable domain, with the rest looked up from reference TRBV7-9 and TRBJ1-1, is DTGVSQNPRHKITKRGQNVTFRCDPISEHNRLYWYRQTLGQGPEFLTYFQNEAQLEKSRLLSDRFSAERPKGSFSTLEIQRTEQGDSAMYLCASSLREMNTEAFFGQGTRLTVV.

The genes are TRBV18 and TRBJ2-3; a possible D gene is TRBD1 (6 bases). CDR1 and CDR2 from the germline V gene are KGHSH and LQKENI. V shed 6 bases and J shed 3 bases, with 22 bases lying between them. This CDR3 has 17 amino acids. The CDR3 region is CASSGLTGNRMTDTQYF. The DNA of the CDR3 is TGTGCCAGCTCGGGGCTCACAGGGAATAGAATGACAGATACGCAGTATTTT.

This rearrangement joins TRBV28 to TRBJ2-7; 7 nucleotides match TRBD1. The CDR3 has 15 amino acids. CDR1 MDHEN and CDR2 SYDVKM come from the germline V gene. The V gene end was trimmed by 6 bases and the J gene end by 0 bases; junction bases not matched to a gene: 8. The CDR3 loop reads CASRSHRGLSYEQYF. The CDR3 bases are TGTGCCAGCAGGTCCCACAGGGGCCTCTCCTACGAGCAGTACTTC.

The chain has TRBV12-3 or TRBV12-4 and TRBJ2-7; TRBD2 is a possible D gene (5 bases). The CDR3 covers 12 residues. Between the trimmed V and J ends, which lost 7 bases and 7 bases, there was a span of 14 bases. In DNA, the CDR3 is TGTGCCAGCAAGGAGGACTCAAGAGAGCAGTACTTC. It translates to CASKEDSREQYF.

The gene calls are TRBV5-4 and TRBJ2-7; 12 positions match TRBD2. This CDR3 region has 15 residues. Trimming took 2 bases from V and 2 from J; bases not matched to a gene: 2. Germline lookup yields CDR1 SGHNT and CDR2 YYREEE (reference sequence). The CDR3 DNA is TGTGCCAGCAGCTTCACTAGCGGGAGGACCTACGAGCAGTACTTC. This sequence encodes CASSFTSGRTYEQYF.

The rearrangement uses TRBV6-5 and TRBJ1-6, with a possible D match to TRBD1 (5 bases). The CDR3 length is 14 residues. V lost 5 bases and J lost 8, with 13 bases in between. CDR1 and CDR2 from the germline V gene are MNHEY and SVGAGI. CDR3 sequence (DNA): TGTGCCAGCAGTCCAGGGTGGACGGATTCACCCCTCCACTTT. Its protein product is CASSPGWTDSPLHF.

This clone was observed a few times. The gene calls are TRBV28 and TRBJ1-1, with 7 bases lining up with TRBD1. This CDR3 is 12 amino acids long. CDR1 is MDHEN, CDR2 SYDVKM, per germline. After removal of 4 bases from V and 6 bases from J, the junction contained 2 bases not matched to a gene. The CDR3 is CASSSQGAEAFF. The CDR3 bases are TGTGCCAGCAGTTCCCAGGGGGCTGAAGCTTTCTTT.

CDR3 region: CASSSFGLEAGELFF. The CDR3 DNA sequence: TGTGCCAGCAGCAGTTTCGGCCTAGAAGCCGGGGAGCTGTTTTTT. The chain has TRBV5-4 and TRBJ2-2; no reliable D call. The CDR3 runs to 15 residues. Looked up from germline, CDR1 is SGHNT and CDR2 is YYREEE (reference sequence). V shed 4 bases and J shed 6 bases, with 16 bases lying between them. The full variable domain, its missing parts supplied by reference TRBV5-4 and TRBJ2-2, is ETGVTQSPTHLIKTRGQQVTLRCSSQSGHNTVSWYQQALGQGPQFIFQYYREEENGRGNFPPRFSGLQFPNYSSELNVNALELDDSALYLCASSSFGLEAGELFFGEGSRLTVL.

This chain links TRBV9 with TRBJ2-1; D remains unclear. V gave up 3 bases and J gave up 5 bases, with 12 bases separating them. The CDR3 loop spans 14 amino acids. Germline-derived CDR1 and CDR2 are SGDLS and YYNGEE. CDR3 sequence: CASSAPALNNEQFF. CDR3 coding DNA: TGTGCCAGCAGCGCCCCCGCCCTAAACAATGAGCAGTTCTTC.

The V and J genes are TRBV7-9 and TRBJ2-7; 13 nucleotides agree with TRBD2. Germline CDR1 is SEHNR and CDR2 is FQNEAQ (reference sequence). V shed 3 bases and J 0 bases; nucleotides not matched to a gene: 2. The CDR3 loop spans 16 amino acids. CDR3 coding DNA: TGTGCCAGCAGCTTGGGACTAGCGGGGAGCTCCTACGAGCAGTACTTC. Translating it yields CASSLGLAGSSYEQYF.

This chain links TRBV7-6 with TRBJ1-1; D is perhaps TRBD1 (6 bases). V shed 5 bases and J shed 5 bases, with 15 bases lying between them. This CDR3 has 14 residues. Germline V CDR1 and CDR2: SGHVS, FNYEAQ. This chain's CDR3 is CASSAQQGQTEAFF. The CDR3, as DNA: TGTGCCAGCAGCGCTCAACAGGGTCAGACTGAAGCTTTCTTT.

This clone was detected only a few times. The CDR3 DNA is TGTGCCAGCAGTTTATGGGGCAGTTCGACAGGGGCCAACGTCCTGACTTTC. It is translated as CASSLWGSSTGANVLTF. This chain connects TRBV28 to TRBJ2-6; no definite D call. The germline V gene encodes CDR1 MDHEN and CDR2 SYDVKM. Trimming pared 0 bases from V and 4 bases from J, leaving 13 bases between. The length of the CDR3 is 17 residues.

The chain joins TRBV2 to TRBJ1-6, with D maybe TRBD1 (5 bases). V shed 5 bases and J shed 8 bases, with 10 bases lying between them. Per germline, CDR1 SNHLY and CDR2 FYNNEI. The length of the CDR3 is 13 residues. This CDR3 is CASSPSRDSPLHF. DNA for the CDR3: TGTGCCAGCAGTCCTTCCAGGGATTCACCCCTCCACTTT.

The chain employs TRBV19 and TRBJ1-2, with D maybe TRBD1 (6 bases). CDR1 LNHDA and CDR2 SQIVND come from the germline V gene (reference sequence). V dropped 2 bases and J dropped 5 bases, with 15 bases sitting between them. The CDR3 is 15 residues long. CDR3 loop: CASSIRDTNGYGYTF. The CDR3 DNA follows: TGTGCCAGTAGTATACGGGACACAAATGGGTATGGCTACACCTTC.